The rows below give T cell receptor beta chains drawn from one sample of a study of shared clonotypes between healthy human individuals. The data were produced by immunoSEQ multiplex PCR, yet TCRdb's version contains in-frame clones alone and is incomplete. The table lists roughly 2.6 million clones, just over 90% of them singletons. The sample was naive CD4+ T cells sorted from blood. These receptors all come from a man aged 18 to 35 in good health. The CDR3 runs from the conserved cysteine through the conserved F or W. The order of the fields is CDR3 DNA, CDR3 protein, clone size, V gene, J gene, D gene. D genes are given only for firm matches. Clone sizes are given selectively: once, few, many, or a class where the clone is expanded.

cdr3_nt: TGTGCCAGCAGTTCTTCTGGACTAGTCATCGAGTGGGGGGGTGAGCAGTTCTTC; cdr3_aa: CASSSSGLVIEWGGEQFF; clone_size: -; v_call: TRBV5-4; j_call: TRBJ2-1; d_call: TRBD2
cdr3_nt: TGTGCCAGCAGTGAAAGACGGACGGGGGTCGGAGATGGCTACACCTTC; cdr3_aa: CASSERRTGVGDGYTF; clone_size: -; v_call: TRBV6-1; j_call: TRBJ1-2; d_call: -
cdr3_nt: TGTGCCAGCAGTCACCTGTATTCGACAGGGGGCCTCTACGAGCAGTACTTC; cdr3_aa: CASSHLYSTGGLYEQYF; clone_size: -; v_call: TRBV27; j_call: TRBJ2-7; d_call: TRBD1
cdr3_nt: TGTGCCAGCACCGCACAGGGTAGAAACACTGAAGCTTTCTTT; cdr3_aa: CASTAQGRNTEAFF; clone_size: -; v_call: TRBV25-1; j_call: TRBJ1-1; d_call: -
cdr3_nt: TGTGCCAGCAGCAAATCTGTCTCCTACGAGCAGTACTTC; cdr3_aa: CASSKSVSYEQYF; clone_size: once; v_call: TRBV6-5; j_call: TRBJ2-7; d_call: -
cdr3_nt: TGTGCCAGCAGTTTAGGAGGGATTCTGGACTATGGCTACACCTTC; cdr3_aa: CASSLGGILDYGYTF; clone_size: once; v_call: TRBV28; j_call: TRBJ1-2; d_call: -
cdr3_nt: TGTGCCAGCAGCTTGACGGGGGACAGATCTAACTATGGCTACACCTTC; cdr3_aa: CASSLTGDRSNYGYTF; clone_size: -; v_call: TRBV5-8; j_call: TRBJ1-2; d_call: TRBD1
cdr3_nt: TGTGCCAGCTCAAGTACAGCTACCTACGAGCAGTACTTC; cdr3_aa: CASSSTATYEQYF; clone_size: -; v_call: TRBV27; j_call: TRBJ2-7; d_call: -
cdr3_nt: TGTGCCAGCAGCTTAGTGGGCCCCGGACAGGCTACCTACGAGCAGTACTTC; cdr3_aa: CASSLVGPGQATYEQYF; clone_size: -; v_call: TRBV7-8; j_call: TRBJ2-7; d_call: TRBD1
cdr3_nt: TGTGCCAGCAGTGTTGAGCGGGAGAGGGGTGAGCAGTTCTTC; cdr3_aa: CASSVERERGEQFF; clone_size: -; v_call: TRBV2; j_call: TRBJ2-1; d_call: TRBD2
cdr3_nt: TGTGCCATCAGTGTTGACGGTTACACCGGGGAGCTGTTTTTT; cdr3_aa: CAISVDGYTGELFF; clone_size: -; v_call: TRBV10-3; j_call: TRBJ2-2; d_call: -
cdr3_nt: TGTGCCAGTAGTACCCTACCGGGACAGGGGGCGTCAGATACGCAGTATTTT; cdr3_aa: CASSTLPGQGASDTQYF; clone_size: -; v_call: TRBV19; j_call: TRBJ2-3; d_call: TRBD1
cdr3_nt: TGTGCCAGCAGCAAGGGGGGACAGGGTTGGTACGAGCAGTACTTC; cdr3_aa: CASSKGGQGWYEQYF; clone_size: -; v_call: TRBV11-1; j_call: TRBJ2-7; d_call: TRBD1
cdr3_nt: TGCGCCAGCAGCTTTCTTTCTAGCGGGGGCCCGTCCTACGAGCAGTTCTTC; cdr3_aa: CASSFLSSGGPSYEQFF; clone_size: -; v_call: TRBV5-1; j_call: TRBJ2-1; d_call: TRBD2
cdr3_nt: TGTGCCAGCAGTCCGGGACTAGCGTCCTACGAGCAGTACTTC; cdr3_aa: CASSPGLASYEQYF; clone_size: -; v_call: TRBV6-5; j_call: TRBJ2-7; d_call: TRBD2
cdr3_nt: TGTGCCAGCAGCTTAGATGGCAGGGCGGGGAGCTCTGGGGCCAACGTCCTGACTTTC; cdr3_aa: CASSLDGRAGSSGANVLTF; clone_size: -; v_call: TRBV11-2; j_call: TRBJ2-6; d_call: -
cdr3_nt: TGTGCCAGTAGCGGCAGGGGGTTTATCACTGAAGCTTTCTTT; cdr3_aa: CASSGRGFITEAFF; clone_size: -; v_call: TRBV19; j_call: TRBJ1-1; d_call: TRBD1
cdr3_nt: TGTGCCAGCGGAGACAGGGAAAACTATGGCTACACCTTC; cdr3_aa: CASGDRENYGYTF; clone_size: -; v_call: TRBV2; j_call: TRBJ1-2; d_call: TRBD1
cdr3_nt: TGTGCCATCAGTGAGTCGACAGGTTCCACCTACGAGCAGTACTTC; cdr3_aa: CAISESTGSTYEQYF; clone_size: -; v_call: TRBV10-3; j_call: TRBJ2-7; d_call: -
cdr3_nt: TGTGCCATCAGGGACTTAGCGGGCGCATACAATGAGCAGTTCTTC; cdr3_aa: CAIRDLAGAYNEQFF; clone_size: -; v_call: TRBV10-3; j_call: TRBJ2-1; d_call: TRBD2
cdr3_nt: TGTGCCAGCAGAGAAGGGGGGAACACCGGGGAGCTGTTTTTT; cdr3_aa: CASREGGNTGELFF; clone_size: -; v_call: TRBV28; j_call: TRBJ2-2; d_call: -
cdr3_nt: TGCGCCAGCAGCCCGACAGGGAGTCACACTGAAGCTTTCTTT; cdr3_aa: CASSPTGSHTEAFF; clone_size: -; v_call: TRBV5-1; j_call: TRBJ1-1; d_call: TRBD1
cdr3_nt: TGTGCCAGCAGCTCGAACACCTATGGCTACACCTTC; cdr3_aa: CASSSNTYGYTF; clone_size: few; v_call: TRBV5-4; j_call: TRBJ1-2; d_call: -
cdr3_nt: TGTGCCAGCAGAGGCCTTATAATGGGCGAGCAGTACTTC; cdr3_aa: CASRGLIMGEQYF; clone_size: -; v_call: TRBV5-6; j_call: TRBJ2-7; d_call: -
cdr3_nt: TGTGCCAGCAGCCCGCCGGGACTAGCGGTCGTAGAGACCCAGTACTTC; cdr3_aa: CASSPPGLAVVETQYF; clone_size: -; v_call: TRBV7-9; j_call: TRBJ2-5; d_call: TRBD2
cdr3_nt: TGTGCCAGCACATTCTCCCAGGGTCAGGGTCAGCCCCAGCATTTT; cdr3_aa: CASTFSQGQGQPQHF; clone_size: once; v_call: TRBV2; j_call: TRBJ1-5; d_call: -